These 27 T cell receptor beta chains came from one sample sequenced in a study of T cells after yellow fever vaccination. Each CDR3 protein gets one entry after TCRdb re-called the 5' RACE reads with MiXCR. The sample records 70,000 or so distinct CDR3 sequences, around 7.7% being singletons. The specimen comprised CD8+ T cells sorted from PBMCs, sampled 9 to 11 days after the first yellow fever vaccination. The receptors shown here come from a man between 18 and 35 years old who received the YFV17D yellow fever vaccine.

V is TRBV29-1 and J is TRBJ2-5, with D tentatively TRBD1 (6 bases). Trimming stripped 6 bases from V and 4 bases from J, with 21 bases between. In germline, CDR1 is SQVTM, CDR2 ANQGSEA. The CDR3 sequence is 15 residues long. The CDR3 region is CSVLERGLGGETQYF. The CDR3 DNA is TGCAGCGTCCTTGAAAGGGGGTTAGGAGGAGAGACCCAGTACTTC. The variable domain in full, completed from reference TRBV29-1 and TRBJ2-5, reads SAVISQKPSRDICQRGTSLTIQCQVDSQVTMMFWYRQQPGQSLTLIATANQGSEATYESGFVIDKFPISRPNLTFSTLTVSNMSPEDSSIYLCSVLERGLGGETQYFGPGTRLLVL.

This chain links TRBV27 with TRBJ1-1; D ambiguous. The CDR3 has 15 residues. Trimming left V 7 bases short and J 5 bases short, with 20 bases between. The germline CDR1 and CDR2 sequences are MNHEY and SMNVEV (reference sequence). The CDR3 is CASNPQGGIWTEAFF. CDR3 DNA: TGTGCCAGCAATCCTCAAGGCGGGATTTGGACTGAAGCTTTCTTT.

The V gene is TRBV6-1, the J gene TRBJ2-7, with 7 bases fitting TRBD1. With V trimmed by 3 bases and J by 0 bases, 5 bases remained unmatched. The CDR3 has 15 residues. Germline CDR1 is MNHNS and CDR2 is SASEGT. CDR3 DNA sequence: TGTGCCAGCAGTGACACTGGGGACAGCTCCTACGAGCAGTACTTC. Residues: CASSDTGDSSYEQYF.

This clonotype was observed a few times. The CDR3 protein is CASSSTPPGRSGELFF. The CDR3 DNA reads as TGTGCCAGCAGCTCCACCCCCCCTGGCCGGTCCGGGGAGCTGTTTTTT. This chain connects TRBV7-2 to TRBJ2-2, with D unclear. Looked up from germline, CDR1 is SGHTA and CDR2 is FQGNSA. Trimming left V 4 bases short and J 6 bases short, with 18 bases between. The CDR3 loop spans 16 amino acids.

The rearrangement joins TRBV5-6 to TRBJ2-2, with a weak D call TRBD1 (6 bases). The V end lost 1 base, the J end lost 1 base, and 11 bases lay between the germline ends. Germline CDR1 reads SGHDT; CDR2 reads YYEEEE. The CDR3 is made up of 16 amino acids. The CDR3 sequence is CASSLMGQVNTGELFF. CDR3 bases: TGTGCCAGCAGCTTGATGGGACAAGTGAACACCGGGGAGCTGTTTTTT.

This clonotype has only a few counts. V usage is TRBV4-2 and J usage is TRBJ2-3; no firm D call. CDR1 LGHNA and CDR2 YNFKEQ come from the germline V gene. This CDR3 spans 14 amino acids. Trimming removed 1 base at V and 0 bases at J, with 5 bases between. The CDR3 reads CASSQVRSTDTQYF. The CDR3 nucleotides read TGTGCCAGCAGCCAAGTTAGGAGCACAGATACGCAGTATTTT.

This clonotype was seen repeatedly, ten times or more. This chain uses TRBV4-1 with TRBJ2-7; tentatively, D is TRBD2 (7 bases). Germline V gene sequence: CDR1 MGHRA, CDR2 YSYEKL. This CDR3 contains 16 residues. Trimming pared 0 bases from V and 2 bases from J, leaving 14 bases between. Written as DNA, the CDR3 is TGCGCCAGCAGCCAAGATGGGTCGGGGGGCACCTACGAGCAGTACTTC. The encoded protein is CASSQDGSGGTYEQYF.

This clonotype was picked up a small number of times. The chain joins TRBV7-9 to TRBJ1-5, with a weak D call TRBD1 (5 bases). CDR3 length equals 14 residues. CDR1 is SEHNR and CDR2 is FQNEAQ in the germline V gene (reference sequence). V was shortened by 6 bases and J by 5 bases, with 14 bases between the two germline ends. CDR3 nucleotides: TGTGCCAGCAGTGGGACGGTAGGGGATCAGCCCCAGCATTTT. This translates into CASSGTVGDQPQHF. The complete variable domain, with remaining parts taken from reference TRBV7-9 and TRBJ1-5, reads DTGVSQNPRHKITKRGQNVTFRCDPISEHNRLYWYRQTLGQGPEFLTYFQNEAQLEKSRLLSDRFSAERPKGSFSTLEIQRTEQGDSAMYLCASSGTVGDQPQHFGDGTRLSIL.

This clonotype has a count of ten or more. The chain links TRBV10-3 to TRBJ2-3, with D perhaps given as TRBD1 or TRBD2 (5 bases each). The V gene's germline CDR1 is ENHRY and CDR2 SYGVKD. V lost 10 bases and J lost 0, with 11 bases in between. The CDR3 has 13 amino acids. The chain's CDR3 is CATLGASTDTQYF. CDR3 in DNA: TGTGCCACCCTCGGGGCTAGCACAGATACGCAGTATTTT.

This clonotype was recorded at least ten times. The J gene is TRBJ2-7, the V gene TRBV12-3 or TRBV12-4; D could derive from TRBD1 or TRBD2 (5 bases each). This CDR3 is built from 15 residues. V lost 5 bases, J lost 0 bases, and 14 bases lay in between. The CDR3 protein is CASSPGQGASYEQYF. The CDR3 region has the DNA TGTGCCAGCAGTCCGGGGCAAGGGGCCTCCTACGAGCAGTACTTC.

This clonotype has a count of ten or more. The chain combines TRBV9 with TRBJ2-7; 9 bases match TRBD1. V shed 4 bases and J 6 bases; nucleotides not matched to a gene: 11. CDR3 length: 15 amino acids. The germline V gene encodes CDR1 SGDLS and CDR2 YYNGEE. CDR3 DNA sequence: TGTGCCAGCAGCCCCCGGGACAGGGTTCTTTTCGAGCAGTACTTC. Translating it yields CASSPRDRVLFEQYF.

This clonotype has only a few counts. A single base separates this from a much larger clone, so it may be a read error. The CDR3 ends on some other residue instead of the conserved phenylalanine or tryptophan, so this is likely a read error. The V gene is TRBV6-1, the J gene TRBJ2-2, with TRBD1 matching 9 bases. The trim removed 5 bases at V and 0 bases at J, leaving 4 bases unmatched. CDR1 is MNHNS and CDR2 is SASEGT in the germline V gene. This CDR3 contains 16 residues. CDR3 amino acids: CASSRDRGTNTGELFS. As DNA, the CDR3 is TGTGCCAGCAGTCGCGACAGGGGGACGAACACCGGGGAGCTGTTTTCT.

The genes are TRBV12-2 and TRBJ2-7. TRBV12-2 is a known pseudogene. CDR3 length: 12 residues. CDR3: CASRLQFYEQYF. Written as DNA, the CDR3 is TGTGCAAGTCGCTTACAATTCTACGAGCAGTACTTC.

This clonotype was counted between two and nine times. The chain recombines TRBV4-1 with TRBJ1-4; no clear D. Trimming took off 1 base at V and 3 bases at J, with 18 bases between the two ends. Per the germline V gene, CDR1 is MGHRA and CDR2 is YSYEKL. The CDR3 extends over 18 amino acids. CDR3 nucleotide sequence: TGCGCCAGCAGCCAAGTCCCCCACGGAAAGATTTCTAATGAAAAACTGTTTTTT. Translation: CASSQVPHGKISNEKLFF.

On this clonotype: A much larger clone differs by one base, so this may be a read error. The CDR3, as DNA: TGTGCCAGCCGGGCAGGGACGTACGGCTACACCTTC. This encodes CASRAGTYGYTF. This rearrangement joins TRBV7-2 to TRBJ1-2, with a possible D match to TRBD1 (5 bases). V was pared by 8 bases and J by 8 bases, with 15 bases between. The CDR3 runs 12 residues. Per germline, CDR1 SGHTA and CDR2 FQGNSA.

With respect to this clonotype: A junction boundary mismatches the germline segment, possibly from a read error. This chain links TRBV3-1 with TRBJ2-2; D ambiguous. The CDR3 is 20 residues long. Germline lookup yields CDR1 LGHDT and CDR2 YNNKEL (reference sequence). The chain's CDR3 is CACSQDLGSSPSMRTGELFF. DNA of the CDR3: TGTGCCTGCAGCCAAGATCTAGGCAGCTCCCCCTCGATGAGGACCGGGGAGCTGTTTTTT.

This clonotype was detected many times. The rearrangement links TRBV7-6 to TRBJ2-3; D tentatively fits TRBD1 or TRBD2 (5 bases each). This CDR3 is built from 17 residues. From germline, CDR1 is SGHVS and CDR2 FNYEAQ. The V gene lost 0 bases and the J gene lost 6 bases, with 19 bases spanning the gap. The CDR3 here is CASSLAGVFDGVDTQYF. The CDR3 DNA reads as TGTGCCAGCAGCTTAGCGGGGGTTTTTGACGGGGTGGATACGCAGTATTTT.

This clonotype was counted at least ten times. This rearrangement joins TRBV6-5 to TRBJ1-4, with TRBD1 matching over 9 bases. The J segment lost 7 bases and the V segment lost 2 bases, leaving 11 bases of the junction unmatched. In germline, CDR1 is MNHEY, CDR2 SVGAGI. The CDR3 covers 17 residues. CDR3 bases: TGTGCCAGCAGTTACCACGGACAGGGGCGGATGATTGAAAAACTGTTTTTT. This codes for CASSYHGQGRMIEKLFF.

This clonotype was seen at least ten times. The V and J genes are TRBV27 and TRBJ2-1, with 12 bases lining up with TRBD2. Trimming at V came to 3 bases and at J to 15 bases, leaving 6 bases not matched to a gene. The CDR3 has 13 residues. Germline-derived CDR1 and CDR2 are MNHEY and SMNVEV (reference sequence). The CDR3 spells CASSFLGLAGLFF. In nucleotides, the CDR3 is TGTGCCAGCAGTTTCCTCGGACTAGCGGGGCTGTTCTTC.

This clonotype was seen only a few times. The chain recombines TRBV28 with TRBJ1-1; a possible D gene is TRBD1 (6 bases). This CDR3 has 15 amino acids. V was clipped by 2 bases and J by 5 bases, with 15 bases between them. Germline assignment: CDR1 MDHEN and CDR2 SYDVKM. CDR3 nucleotide sequence: TGTGCCAGCAGTTTAAATGGAGGGGGGGGAACTGAAGCTTTCTTT. It translates to CASSLNGGGGTEAFF. The full variable domain, in which reference TRBV28 and TRBJ1-1 provide the parts outside the CDR3, is DVKVTQSSRYLVKRTGEKVFLECVQDMDHENMFWYRQDPGLGLRLIYFSYDVKMKEKGDIPEGYSVSREKKERFSLILESASTNQTSMYLCASSLNGGGGTEAFFGQGTRLTVV.

This clonotype appeared many times. In DNA, the CDR3 is TGCGCCAGCAGTGATCGACCCCAAAAGCTGAAGCAGTACGTC. This encodes CASSDRPQKLKQYV. The chain links TRBV10-2 to TRBJ2-7, with D hard to call. Germline V gene lookup returns CDR1 WSHSY and CDR2 SAAADI. This CDR3 comprises 14 residues. Trimming cost V 3 bases and J 8 bases, with 17 bases left between them.

The rearrangement joins TRBV9 to TRBJ2-1; tentative D call: TRBD1 (5 bases). Germline-derived CDR1 and CDR2 are SGDLS and YYNGEE. Deletions cut 3 bases from V and 0 bases from J, with 7 bases between. The CDR3 runs 14 residues. CDR3 sequence: CASSAQGSYNEQFF. In DNA form, the CDR3 reads TGTGCCAGCAGCGCGCAGGGCTCCTACAATGAGCAGTTCTTC.

The chain couples TRBV27 to TRBJ2-1; 7 bases fit TRBD2. The V gene end was trimmed by 4 bases and the J gene end by 4 bases; junction bases not matched to a gene: 7. The CDR3 loop spans 15 amino acids. Germline V gene sequence: CDR1 MNHEY, CDR2 SMNVEV (reference sequence). The CDR3 bases are TGTGCCAGCAGTTACGGAGCGGGGTTATACAATGAGCAGTTCTTC. Protein product: CASSYGAGLYNEQFF.

This clonotype was observed a handful of times. The chain recombines TRBV4-3 with TRBJ1-3; D unresolved. V gave up 0 bases and J gave up 4 bases, with 16 bases separating them. CDR1 and CDR2 (germline): LGHNA, YSLEER. This CDR3 comprises 17 residues. The CDR3 nucleotides are TGCGCCAGCAGCCAAGATAGAGCCCCCATCACGGGAAACACCATATATTTT. Protein: CASSQDRAPITGNTIYF.

This clonotype was seen ten or more times. The chain uses TRBV5-4 and TRBJ2-6; the match to TRBD1 covers 12 bases. This CDR3 is 17 amino acids long. The V gene end was trimmed by 2 bases and the J gene end by 2 bases; junction bases not matched to a gene: 2. Germline CDR1 SGHNT, CDR2 YYREEE (reference sequence). DNA of the CDR3: TGTGCCAGCAGCTTAGGGACAGGGGGCGCTGGGGCCAACGTCCTGACTTTC. Amino acid sequence: CASSLGTGGAGANVLTF.

This clonotype has a count of ten or more. This sequence joins TRBV27 and TRBJ1-1, with D uncertain. The V gene lost 2 bases and the J gene lost 4 bases, with 11 bases spanning the gap. Per the germline V gene, CDR1 is MNHEY and CDR2 is SMNVEV (reference sequence). The CDR3 has 14 residues. CDR3 amino acids: CASSLSILVTEAFF. CDR3 nucleotides: TGTGCCAGCAGTTTAAGTATTTTAGTCACTGAAGCTTTCTTT.

The gene calls are TRBV12-3 or TRBV12-4 and TRBJ2-6; D may be TRBD1 (5 bases). This CDR3 is built from 19 residues. V gave up 5 bases and J gave up 0 bases, with 20 bases separating them. The CDR3 DNA sequence: TGTGCCAGCAGTCGAAATAGGTTCAGGGCTAACTCTGGGGCCAACGTCCTGACTTTC. This sequence encodes CASSRNRFRANSGANVLTF.